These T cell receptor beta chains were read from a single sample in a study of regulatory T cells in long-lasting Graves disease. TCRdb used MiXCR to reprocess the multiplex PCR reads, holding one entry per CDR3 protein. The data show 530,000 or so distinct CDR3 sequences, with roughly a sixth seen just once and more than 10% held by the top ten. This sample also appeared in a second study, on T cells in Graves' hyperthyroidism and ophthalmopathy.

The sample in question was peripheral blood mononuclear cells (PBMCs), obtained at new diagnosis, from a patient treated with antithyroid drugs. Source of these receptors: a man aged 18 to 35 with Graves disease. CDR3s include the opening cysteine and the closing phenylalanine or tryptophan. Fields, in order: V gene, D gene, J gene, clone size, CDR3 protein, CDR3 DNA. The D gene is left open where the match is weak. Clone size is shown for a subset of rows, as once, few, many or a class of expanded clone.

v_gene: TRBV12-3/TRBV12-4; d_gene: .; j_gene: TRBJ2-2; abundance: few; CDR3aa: CASSWTGPGGELFF; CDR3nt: TGTGCCAGCAGTTGGACTGGCCCAGGCGGGGAGCTGTTTTTT
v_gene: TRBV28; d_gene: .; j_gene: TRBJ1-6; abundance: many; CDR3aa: CASSIVTSNSPLHF; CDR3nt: TGTGCCAGCAGTATCGTTACAAGTAATTCACCCCTCCACTTT
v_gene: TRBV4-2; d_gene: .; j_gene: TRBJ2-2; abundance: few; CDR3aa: CASRGRGAPGELFF; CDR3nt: TGTGCCAGCAGGGGCAGGGGGGCCCCCGGGGAGCTGTTTTTT
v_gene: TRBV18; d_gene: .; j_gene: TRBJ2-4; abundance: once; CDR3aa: CASSPPGGGYIQYF; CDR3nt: TGTGCCAGCTCACCGCCCGGGGGCGGATACATTCAGTACTTC
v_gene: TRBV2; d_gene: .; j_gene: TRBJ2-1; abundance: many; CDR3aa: CASSEYNEQFF; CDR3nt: TGTGCCAGCAGTGAATACAATGAGCAGTTCTTC
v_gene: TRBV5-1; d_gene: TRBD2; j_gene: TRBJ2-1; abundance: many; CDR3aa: CASSFPGGEQFF; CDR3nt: TGCGCCAGCAGCTTTCCGGGGGGTGAGCAGTTCTTC
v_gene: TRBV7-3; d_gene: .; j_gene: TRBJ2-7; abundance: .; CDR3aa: CASSLFGGTYNEQYF; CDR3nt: TGTGCCAGCAGCCTCTTTGGGGGAACCTACAATGAGCAGTACTTC
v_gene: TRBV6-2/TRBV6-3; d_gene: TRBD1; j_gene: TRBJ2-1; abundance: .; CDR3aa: CASRGTGTKVEQFF; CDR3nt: TGTGCCAGCAGGGGGACAGGGACTAAGGTTGAGCAGTTCTTC
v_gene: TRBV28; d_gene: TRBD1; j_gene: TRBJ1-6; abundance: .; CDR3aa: CASRPPGQGTSSYNSPLHF; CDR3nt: TGTGCCAGCAGGCCTCCGGGACAGGGGACTAGCTCCTATAATTCACCCCTCCACTTT
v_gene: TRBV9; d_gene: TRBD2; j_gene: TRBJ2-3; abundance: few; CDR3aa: CASSPYKTGTSGVTDTQYF; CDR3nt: TGTGCCAGCAGCCCTTACAAGACCGGGACTAGCGGTGTCACAGATACGCAGTATTTT
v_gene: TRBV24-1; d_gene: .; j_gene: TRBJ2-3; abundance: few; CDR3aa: CATSDGGGLQSDTQYF; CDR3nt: TGTGCCACCAGTGATGGGGGAGGACTCCAATCAGATACGCAGTATTTT
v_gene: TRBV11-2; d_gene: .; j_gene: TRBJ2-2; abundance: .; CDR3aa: CASSSGLSTGELFF; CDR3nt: TGTGCCAGCAGCTCCGGGTTGTCCACCGGGGAGCTGTTTTTT
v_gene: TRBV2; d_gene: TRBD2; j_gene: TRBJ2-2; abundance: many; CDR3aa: CASKRLAAYTGELFF; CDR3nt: TGTGCCAGTAAAAGGCTAGCGGCCTACACCGGGGAGCTGTTTTTT
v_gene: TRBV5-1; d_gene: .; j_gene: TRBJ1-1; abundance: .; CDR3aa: CASSLAGGARGTEAFF; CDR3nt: TGCGCCAGCAGCTTGGCCGGGGGGGCGCGAGGCACTGAAGCTTTCTTT
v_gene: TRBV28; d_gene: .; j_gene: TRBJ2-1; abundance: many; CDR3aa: CASSPREIYNEQFF; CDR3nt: TGTGCCAGCAGTCCCCGCGAAATATACAATGAGCAGTTCTTC
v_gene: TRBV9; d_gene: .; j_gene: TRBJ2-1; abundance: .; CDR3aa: CASSALANSYNEQFF; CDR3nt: TGTGCCAGCAGCGCTCTAGCTAACTCCTACAATGAGCAGTTCTTC
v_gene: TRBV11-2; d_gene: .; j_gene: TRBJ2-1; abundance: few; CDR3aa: CASSSDGSANSYNEQFF; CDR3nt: TGTGCCAGCAGCTCAGATGGATCAGCGAACTCCTACAATGAGCAGTTCTTC
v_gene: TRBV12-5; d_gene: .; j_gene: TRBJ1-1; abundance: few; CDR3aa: CASGSQGRNTEAFF; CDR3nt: TGTGCTAGTGGTTCCCAAGGGAGGAACACTGAAGCTTTCTTT
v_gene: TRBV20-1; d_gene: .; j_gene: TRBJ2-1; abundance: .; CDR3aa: CSARDGVPEQFF; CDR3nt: TGCAGTGCTAGAGATGGGGTGCCCGAGCAGTTCTTC
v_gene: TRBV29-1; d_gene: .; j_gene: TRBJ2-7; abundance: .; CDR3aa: CSVVCQSSYEQYF; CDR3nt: TGCAGCGTTGTTTGTCAGAGCTCCTACGAGCAGTACTTC
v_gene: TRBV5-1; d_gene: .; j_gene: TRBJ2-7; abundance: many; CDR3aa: CASSLGGFSYEQYF; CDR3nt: TGCGCCAGCAGCTTGGGCGGGTTCTCCTACGAGCAGTACTTC
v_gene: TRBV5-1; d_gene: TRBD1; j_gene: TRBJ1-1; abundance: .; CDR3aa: CASSKQGGNTEAFF; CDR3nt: TGCGCCAGCAGTAAACAGGGGGGGAACACTGAAGCTTTCTTT
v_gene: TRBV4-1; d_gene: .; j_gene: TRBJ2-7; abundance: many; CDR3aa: CASSQGVQSHEQYF; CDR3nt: TGCGCCAGCAGCCAAGGGGTCCAATCCCACGAGCAGTACTTC
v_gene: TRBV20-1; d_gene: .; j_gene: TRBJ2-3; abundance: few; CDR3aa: CSARDKRGPTDTQYF; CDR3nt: TGCAGTGCTAGAGATAAACGGGGGCCCACAGATACGCAGTATTTT
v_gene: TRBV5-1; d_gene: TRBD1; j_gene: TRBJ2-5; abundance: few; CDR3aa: CASSFRTGGKETQYF; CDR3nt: TGCGCCAGCAGCTTTCGGACAGGGGGCAAGGAGACCCAGTACTTC
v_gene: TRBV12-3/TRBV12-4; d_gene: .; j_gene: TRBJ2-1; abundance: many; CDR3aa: CASSLGGSVNEQFF; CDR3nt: TGTGCCAGCAGTTTGGGTGGGAGCGTCAATGAGCAGTTCTTC
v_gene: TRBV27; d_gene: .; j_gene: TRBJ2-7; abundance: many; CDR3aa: CASTTNPLASEQYF; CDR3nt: TGTGCCAGCACGACCAACCCCCTAGCGTCCGAGCAGTACTTC
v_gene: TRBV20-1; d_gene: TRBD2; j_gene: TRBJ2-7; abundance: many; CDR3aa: CSARLAGGFPAYEQYF; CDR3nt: TGCAGTGCTAGACTAGCGGGAGGATTTCCTGCTTACGAGCAGTACTTC
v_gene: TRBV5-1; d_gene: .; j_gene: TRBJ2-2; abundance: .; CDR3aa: CASSLLETNTRELFF; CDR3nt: TGCGCCAGCAGCTTGCTGGAAACGAACACCAGGGAGCTGTTTTTT
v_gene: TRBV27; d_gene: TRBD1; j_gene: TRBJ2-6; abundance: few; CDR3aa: CATGGQGALSGANVLTF; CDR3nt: TGTGCCACTGGAGGACAGGGGGCTCTCTCTGGGGCCAACGTCCTGACTTTT
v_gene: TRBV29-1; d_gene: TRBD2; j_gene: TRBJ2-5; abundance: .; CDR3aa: CSVEEGLAGRETQYF; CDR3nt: TGCAGCGTTGAAGAGGGACTAGCGGGACGGGAGACCCAGTACTTC
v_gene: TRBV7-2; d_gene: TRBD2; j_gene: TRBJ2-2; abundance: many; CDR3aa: CAPREGNTGELFF; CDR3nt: TGTGCCCCGCGGGAGGGGAACACCGGGGAGCTGTTTTTT
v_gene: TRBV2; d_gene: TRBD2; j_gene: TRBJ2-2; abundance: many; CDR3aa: CASSKSSGNSGELFF; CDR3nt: TGTGCCAGCAGCAAGAGTAGCGGGAACTCCGGGGAGCTGTTTTTT
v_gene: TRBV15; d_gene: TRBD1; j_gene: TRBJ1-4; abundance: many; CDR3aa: CATSRDQTYRGPVF; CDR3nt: TGTGCCACCAGCAGAGACCAAACGTACAGGGGGCCGGTTTTT
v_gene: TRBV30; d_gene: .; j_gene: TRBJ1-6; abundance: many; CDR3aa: CAWSYNSPLHF; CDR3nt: TGTGCCTGGAGTTATAATTCACCCCTCCACTTT
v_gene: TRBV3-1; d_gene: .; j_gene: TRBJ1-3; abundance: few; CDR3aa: CASSPRVGASGNTIYF; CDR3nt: TGCGCCAGCAGTCCCCGCGTTGGGGCTTCTGGAAACACCATATATTTT
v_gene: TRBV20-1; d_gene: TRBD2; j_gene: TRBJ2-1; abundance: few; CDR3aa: CSAQTSGRTYNEQFF; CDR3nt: TGCAGTGCTCAAACTAGCGGGAGAACCTACAATGAGCAGTTCTTC
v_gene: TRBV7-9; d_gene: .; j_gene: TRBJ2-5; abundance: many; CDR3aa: CASSERYRGETQYF; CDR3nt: TGTGCCAGCAGCGAGCGGTATCGGGGGGAGACCCAGTACTTC
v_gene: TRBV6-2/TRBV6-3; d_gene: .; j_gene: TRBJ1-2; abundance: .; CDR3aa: CASSYGSVSSDGYTF; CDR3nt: TGTGCCAGCAGTTACGGGTCAGTTTCATCTGATGGCTACACCTTC
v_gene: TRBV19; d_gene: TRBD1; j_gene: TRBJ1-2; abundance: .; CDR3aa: CASGQENYGYTF; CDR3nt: TGTGCCAGCGGACAGGAGAACTATGGCTACACCTTC
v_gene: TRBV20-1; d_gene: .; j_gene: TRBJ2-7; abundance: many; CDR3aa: CSARDSSYEQYF; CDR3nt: TGCAGTGCTAGGGACAGCTCCTACGAGCAGTACTTC
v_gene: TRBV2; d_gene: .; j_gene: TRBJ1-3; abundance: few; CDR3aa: CASGPRTSGNTIYF; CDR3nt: TGTGCCAGCGGCCCACGTACCTCTGGAAACACCATATATTTT
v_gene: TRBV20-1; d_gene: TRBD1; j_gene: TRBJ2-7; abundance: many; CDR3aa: CSAPQPTGKGYEQYF; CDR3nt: TGCAGTGCTCCACAACCGACAGGGAAAGGCTACGAGCAGTACTTC
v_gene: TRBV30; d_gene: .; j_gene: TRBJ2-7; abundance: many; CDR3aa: CAWSETASPIYEQYF; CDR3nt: TGTGCCTGGAGCGAAACCGCCTCCCCTATCTACGAGCAGTACTTC
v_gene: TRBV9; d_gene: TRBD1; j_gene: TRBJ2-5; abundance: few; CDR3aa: CASTRGGQGGETQYF; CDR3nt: TGTGCCAGCACCCGTGGTGGACAGGGGGGCGAGACCCAGTACTTC
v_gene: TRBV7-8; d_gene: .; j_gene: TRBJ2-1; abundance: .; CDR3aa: CASSRDGAAQFF; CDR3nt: TGTGCCAGCAGCCGGGACGGGGCAGCGCAGTTCTTC
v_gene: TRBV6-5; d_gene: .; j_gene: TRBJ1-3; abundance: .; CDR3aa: CASSYFRPSVGGSSGNTIYF; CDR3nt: TGTGCCAGCAGTTACTTTAGGCCCAGCGTAGGGGGAAGCTCTGGAAACACCATATATTTT
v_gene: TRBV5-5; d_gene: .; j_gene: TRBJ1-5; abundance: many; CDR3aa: CASSLGGFGQPQHF; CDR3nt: TGTGCCAGCAGCTTGGGAGGGTTCGGTCAGCCCCAGCATTTT
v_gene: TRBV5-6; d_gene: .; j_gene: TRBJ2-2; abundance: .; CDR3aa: CASSFYSANTGELFF; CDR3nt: TGTGCCAGCAGCTTTTACAGCGCGAACACCGGGGAGCTGTTTTTT
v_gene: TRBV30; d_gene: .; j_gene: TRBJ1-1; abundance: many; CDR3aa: CAWQRQTNTEAFF; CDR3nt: TGTGCCTGGCAGAGACAGACTAACACTGAAGCTTTCTTT
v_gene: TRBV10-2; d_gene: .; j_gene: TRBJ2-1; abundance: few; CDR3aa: CASNNVSSYNEQFF; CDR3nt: TGCGCCAGCAATAACGTAAGCTCCTACAATGAGCAGTTCTTC
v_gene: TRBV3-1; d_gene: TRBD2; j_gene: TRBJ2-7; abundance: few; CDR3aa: CASSQLRGTYEQYF; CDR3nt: TGTGCCAGCAGCCAGCTGCGGGGGACCTACGAGCAGTACTTC
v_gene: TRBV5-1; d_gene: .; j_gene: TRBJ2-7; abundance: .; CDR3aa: CASSLWGRDEQYF; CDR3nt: TGCGCCAGCAGCTTGTGGGGCAGGGACGAGCAGTACTTC
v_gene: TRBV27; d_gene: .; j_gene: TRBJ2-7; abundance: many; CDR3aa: CASSKGQPADEQYF; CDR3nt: TGTGCCAGCAGCAAGGGGCAGCCGGCCGACGAGCAGTACTTC
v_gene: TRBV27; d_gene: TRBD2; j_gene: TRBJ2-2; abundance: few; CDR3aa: CASSTSSGWNTGELFF; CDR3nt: TGTGCCAGCAGTACATCTAGCGGATGGAACACCGGGGAGCTGTTTTTT
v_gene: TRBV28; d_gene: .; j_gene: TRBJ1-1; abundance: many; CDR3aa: CASSFIYRVTNTEAFF; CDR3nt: TGTGCCAGCAGTTTCATCTACAGGGTTACGAACACTGAAGCTTTCTTT
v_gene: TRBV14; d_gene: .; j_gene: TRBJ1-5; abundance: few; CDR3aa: CASSHRGRVNQPQHF; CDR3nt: TGTGCCAGCAGCCATCGGGGCAGGGTGAATCAGCCCCAGCATTTT
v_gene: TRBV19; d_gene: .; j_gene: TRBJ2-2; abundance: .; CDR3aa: CASSIAAGPNTGELFF; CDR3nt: TGTGCCAGTAGTATCGCGGCGGGACCGAACACCGGGGAGCTGTTTTTT
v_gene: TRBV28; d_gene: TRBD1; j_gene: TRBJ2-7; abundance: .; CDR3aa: CAGGGQGAGEQYF; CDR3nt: TGTGCCGGGGGGGGACAGGGGGCTGGTGAGCAGTACTTC
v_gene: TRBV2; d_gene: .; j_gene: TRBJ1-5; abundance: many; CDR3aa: CASRRDYNQPQHF; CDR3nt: TGTGCCAGCAGGCGGGACTACAATCAGCCCCAGCATTTT